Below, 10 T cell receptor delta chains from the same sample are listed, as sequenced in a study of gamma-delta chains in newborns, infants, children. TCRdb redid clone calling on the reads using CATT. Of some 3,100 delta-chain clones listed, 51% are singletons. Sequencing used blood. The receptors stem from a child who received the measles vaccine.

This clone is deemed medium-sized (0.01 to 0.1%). Here the CDR3 reads CACDTLLGDTQYTDKLIF. DNA for the CDR3: TGTGCCTGTGACACCTTACTGGGGGATACCCAGTACACCGATAAACTCATCTTT. The chain joins TRDV2 to TRDJ1; 12 nucleotides line up with TRDD3. Germline V lookup: CDR1 GEAIGNYY, CDR2 EKD. This CDR3 is 18 amino acids long. Trimming cost V 0 bases and J 0 bases; bases outside gene matches: 7.

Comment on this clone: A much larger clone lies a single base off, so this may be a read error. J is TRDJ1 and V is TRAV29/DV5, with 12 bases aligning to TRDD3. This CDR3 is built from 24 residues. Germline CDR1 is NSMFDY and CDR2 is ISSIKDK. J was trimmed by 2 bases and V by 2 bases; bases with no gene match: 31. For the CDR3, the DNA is TGTGCAGCAAGATTCATATCTAGGGCTAAGGCATACTGGGGGATACCTACTTGGACCGATAAACTCATCTTT. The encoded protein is CAARFISRAKAYWGIPTWTDKLIF.

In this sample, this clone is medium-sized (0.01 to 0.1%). The CDR3 DNA is TGTGCTCTTGGGATAACGTGGGGGATACCCTTTGCCGATAAACTCATCTTT. Protein product: CALGITWGIPFADKLIF. The V and J genes are TRDV1 and TRDJ1, with TRDD3 matching 10 bases. The CDR3 covers 17 residues. Trimming cost V 5 bases and J 3 bases; bases outside gene matches: 12. Germline values: CDR1 TSWWSYY, CDR2 QGS.

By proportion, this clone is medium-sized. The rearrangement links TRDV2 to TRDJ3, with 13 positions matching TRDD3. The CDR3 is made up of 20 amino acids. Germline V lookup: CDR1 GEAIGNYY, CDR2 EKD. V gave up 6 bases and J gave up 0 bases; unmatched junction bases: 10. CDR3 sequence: CACFKLGDTPSSWDTRQMFF. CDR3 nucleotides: TGTGCCTGTTTCAAACTGGGGGATACGCCTAGCTCCTGGGACACCCGACAGATGTTTTTC.

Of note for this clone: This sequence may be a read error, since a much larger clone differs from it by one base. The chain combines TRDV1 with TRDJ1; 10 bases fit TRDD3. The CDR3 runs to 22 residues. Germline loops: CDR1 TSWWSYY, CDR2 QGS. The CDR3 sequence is CAPGELRLSPYWGIDATDKLIF. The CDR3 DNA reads TGTGCTCCTGGGGAACTACGCCTGTCCCCGTACTGGGGGATTGACGCCACCGATAAACTCATCTTT.

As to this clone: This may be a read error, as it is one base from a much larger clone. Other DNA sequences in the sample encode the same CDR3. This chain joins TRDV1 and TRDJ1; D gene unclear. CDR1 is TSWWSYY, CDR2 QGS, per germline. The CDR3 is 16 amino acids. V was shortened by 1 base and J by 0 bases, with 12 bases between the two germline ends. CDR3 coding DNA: TGTGCTCTTGGGGAACGGCCAAGTAGGGACACCGATAAACTCATCTTT. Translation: CALGERPSRDTDKLIF.

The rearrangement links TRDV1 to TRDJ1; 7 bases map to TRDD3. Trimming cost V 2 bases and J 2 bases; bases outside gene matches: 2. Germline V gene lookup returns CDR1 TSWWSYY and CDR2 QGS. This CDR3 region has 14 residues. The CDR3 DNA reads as TGTGCTCTTGGGGAAGGGGGGGATACCGATAAACTCATCTTT. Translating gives CALGEGGDTDKLIF.

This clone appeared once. The CDR3, as DNA: TGTGCCTGTGACACCGTGGGGGATACCTGGGACACCCGACAGATGTTTTTC. This gives the protein CACDTVGDTWDTRQMFF. The chain carries TRDV2 and TRDJ3; TRDD3 matches 9 bases. CDR1 and CDR2 from the germline V gene are GEAIGNYY and EKD. After removal of 0 bases from V and 2 bases from J, the junction contained 1 base not matched to a gene. The CDR3 covers 17 residues.

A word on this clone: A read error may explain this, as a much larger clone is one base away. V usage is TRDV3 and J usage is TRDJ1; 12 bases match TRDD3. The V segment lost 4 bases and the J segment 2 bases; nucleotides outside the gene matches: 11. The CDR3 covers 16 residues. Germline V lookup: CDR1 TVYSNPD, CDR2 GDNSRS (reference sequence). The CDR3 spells CASESRLGDTTDKLIF. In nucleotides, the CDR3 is TGTGCCTCCGAGTCCCGACTGGGGGATACAACCGATAAACTCATCTTT. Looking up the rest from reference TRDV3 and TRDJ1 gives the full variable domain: CDKVTQSSPDQTVASGSEVVLLCTYDTVYSNPDLFWYRIRPDYSFQFVFYGDNSRSEGADFTQGRFSVKHILTQKAFHLVISPVRTEDSATYYCASESRLGDTTDKLIFGKGTRVTVEP.

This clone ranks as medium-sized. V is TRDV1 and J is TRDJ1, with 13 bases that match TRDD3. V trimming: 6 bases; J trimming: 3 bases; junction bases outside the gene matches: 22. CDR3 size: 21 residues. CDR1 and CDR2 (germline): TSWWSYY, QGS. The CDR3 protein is CALGPPSYGRTGGYVSDKLIF. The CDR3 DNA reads TGTGCTCTTGGACCCCCTTCCTACGGTCGTACTGGGGGATACGTGTCCGATAAACTCATCTTT.